This TCR beta chain originates from a study of T cells after posttransplantation cyclophosphamide. Study-wide findings and caveats: Tissue-infiltrating T cells from skin or gut overlapped little with blood T cells. Recipient CMV seropositivity and CMV reactivation strongly tracked TRB clonality.

V gave up 5 bases and J gave up 8 bases, with 15 bases separating them. CDR3 length: 13 amino acids. Germline CDR1 reads LGHNA; CDR2 reads YSLEER. To note about this clone: Its specificity is unknown.

Libraries were prepared by immunoSEQ multiplex PCR; TCRdb keeps only in-frame clonotypes and omits some of them. The table has 20,000 to 25,000 clones, 80% to 90% seen once; the top ten hold about 2%. Methotrexate plus calcineurin inhibitor accompanied controls' myeloablative marrow transplants; sampling was 1 year later. The chain joins TRBV4-3 to TRBJ1-2; D perhaps matches TRBD1 (6 bases). The specimen comprised PBMCs, sampled approximately twelve months after allogeneic stem cell transplant with calcineurin inhibitor and methotrexate. The source is a female patient in her 30s who received an allogeneic stem cell transplant from an unrelated donor, was CMV-positive, and had acute and chronic GVHD. Part of the T cell pool may stem from the graft donor. CDR3 in amino acids: CASSSYYREGYTF. The CDR3, as DNA: TGCGCCAGCAGCTCGTATTACAGGGAGGGCTACACCTTC.